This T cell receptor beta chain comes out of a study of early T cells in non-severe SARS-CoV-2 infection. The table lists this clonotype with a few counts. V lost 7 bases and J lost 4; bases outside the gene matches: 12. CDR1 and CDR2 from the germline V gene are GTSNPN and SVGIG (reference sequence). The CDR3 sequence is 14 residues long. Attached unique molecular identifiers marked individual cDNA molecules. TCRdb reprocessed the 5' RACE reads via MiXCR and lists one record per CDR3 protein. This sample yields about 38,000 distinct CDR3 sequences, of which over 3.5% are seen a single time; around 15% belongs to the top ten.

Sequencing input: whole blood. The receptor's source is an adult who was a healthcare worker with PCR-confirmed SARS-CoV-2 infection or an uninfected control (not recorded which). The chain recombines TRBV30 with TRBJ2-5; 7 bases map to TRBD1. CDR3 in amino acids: CASLPRQGGETQYF. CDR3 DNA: TGTGCCTCTCTCCCTCGACAGGGTGGAGAGACCCAGTACTTC.